Below, one T cell receptor beta chain is given with its context. The record originates from a study of blood T cell repertoires in COVID-19. Overall study: The United States, Italy and Spain supplied acute and convalescent COVID-19 samples.

V shed 4 bases and J 1 base; nucleotides not matched to a gene: 4. The CDR3 has 16 residues. Germline V gives CDR1 SGHRS, CDR2 YFSETQ. Some clones are missing from TCRdb's copy, which holds only in-frame ones; the method was immunoSEQ multiplex PCR. The sample holds some 150,000 clones, 87% seen once. This TCR was recovered from a woman aged 45-59 years with acute or convalescent COVID-19. The gene calls are TRBV5-1 and TRBJ2-7, with 14 bases lining up with TRBD2. The sample comprised peripheral blood. The CDR3 here is CASSTRTSGRSYEQYF. Here the CDR3 DNA reads TGCGCCAGCAGCACTCGGACTAGCGGGAGGTCCTACGAGCAGTACTTC.